This T cell receptor beta chain was documented in a study of blood T cell repertoires in COVID-19. Study-level information: Specimens from acute and convalescent COVID-19 originated in the United States, Italy and Spain. Sample material is recorded as cDNA or gDNA derived from T cells, B-cell-depleted T cells, or PBMCs.

Authors' processing steps: By means of reference gene primer amplification, nucleated cell counts were estimated. Sequencing used immunoSEQ multiplex PCR; TCRdb keeps in-frame clones, though not all of them. The V and J calls and clone size were taken over from that table, and D and trimming were inferred from the DNA. The table lists a few hundred thousand clones, approximately 89% of them singletons. The TCR sequence derives from a woman aged 60 to 75 with acute or convalescent COVID-19. The sample comprised peripheral blood.

The DNA for the CDR3 is TGTGCCAGCAGCCCCCCAGGGACTAGCCCCCCCAGGGAGCAGTTCTTC. Its translation: CASSPPGTSPPREQFF. The rearrangement uses TRBV7-3 and TRBJ2-1; TRBD2 matches at 9 bases. Per germline, CDR1 SGHTA and CDR2 FQGTGA. With V trimmed by 5 bases and J by 10 bases, 15 bases remained unmatched. The CDR3 is 16 residues long.